Included here is one T cell receptor (beta chain) sequence, with context. This clonotype was seen at least ten times. Its antigen target is currently unknown. No clone much larger than this one lies a single base away; base qualities are absent. The sample is drawn from a study of CD8 T cells in ankylosing spondylitis (dated by TCRdb to about 2017). About the full investigation: To find TCR variants linked to disease, the study profiled T cell receptor beta repertoires in ankylosing spondylitis patients and healthy donors. In total, the full study cohort was made up of 100 to 140 healthy donors and some 26 ankylosing spondylitis patients. Peripheral blood was sampled, and synovial fluid was additionally collected from ankylosing spondylitis patients.

V is trimmed back by 0 bases and J by 4 bases, and the junction contains 5 bases that no gene match accounts for. The CDR3 covers 15 residues, taking in both the cysteine and the phenylalanine. Just CDR3 DNA is preserved here, 45 bases in frame from base 1. As encoded in the germline V gene, CDR1 is SGDLS while CDR2 is YYNGEE. Reads for this sample came from an Illumina HiSeq 2500. Quantitative 5'-RACE with molecular barcodes was the method used to prepare the TCR beta libraries. In the source study's methods: Disease-linked TCR variants were identified with a new computational method built on a probabilistic model of VDJ rearrangement. The public reads were reprocessed in TCRdb via fastp at Q25 and MiXCR, keeping in-frame beta chains. Every distinct CDR3 protein forms one entry, paired with its most common genes and DNA. TCRdb's processing, not the study's, gives the V and J calls here. The sample contains approximately 92,000 distinct CDR3 sequences, 7.5% to 9% of them found a single time. Of the sample, under 6% is held by the ten largest clones.

Study-wide findings and limitations: Significant enrichment of the disease-linked clones was reported in matched synovial fluid samples from ankylosing spondylitis patients. Some motif variants were previously reported in synovial fluid and blood of reactive arthritis patients, suggesting common disease-initiation mechanisms. The disease-linked clones had a CD8+ phenotype and were found at relatively low frequencies in peripheral blood. A TCR beta motif made up of several highly homologous amino acid variants appeared to be characteristic of blood from ankylosing spondylitis patients.

The source material was blood, either unsorted or a sorted T cell fraction (not recorded which). The receptor's source is a male donor with ankylosing spondylitis or in good health (not recorded which). Recombination linked TRBV9 to TRBJ2-5, and 8 junction bases match TRBD1. The nucleotide sequence is given as TGTGCCAGCAGCGTAGTCCAGGGGGCAGGAGAGACCCAGTACTTC. It codes for CASSVVQGAGETQYF. The CDR3 plus the reference TRBV9 and TRBJ2-5 genes for the other parts give the full variable domain: DSGVTQTPKHLITATGQRVTLRCSPRSGDLSVYWYQQSLDQGLQFLIQYYNGEERAKGNILERFSAQQFPDLHSELNLSSLELGDSALYFCASSVVQGAGETQYFGPGTRLLVL.